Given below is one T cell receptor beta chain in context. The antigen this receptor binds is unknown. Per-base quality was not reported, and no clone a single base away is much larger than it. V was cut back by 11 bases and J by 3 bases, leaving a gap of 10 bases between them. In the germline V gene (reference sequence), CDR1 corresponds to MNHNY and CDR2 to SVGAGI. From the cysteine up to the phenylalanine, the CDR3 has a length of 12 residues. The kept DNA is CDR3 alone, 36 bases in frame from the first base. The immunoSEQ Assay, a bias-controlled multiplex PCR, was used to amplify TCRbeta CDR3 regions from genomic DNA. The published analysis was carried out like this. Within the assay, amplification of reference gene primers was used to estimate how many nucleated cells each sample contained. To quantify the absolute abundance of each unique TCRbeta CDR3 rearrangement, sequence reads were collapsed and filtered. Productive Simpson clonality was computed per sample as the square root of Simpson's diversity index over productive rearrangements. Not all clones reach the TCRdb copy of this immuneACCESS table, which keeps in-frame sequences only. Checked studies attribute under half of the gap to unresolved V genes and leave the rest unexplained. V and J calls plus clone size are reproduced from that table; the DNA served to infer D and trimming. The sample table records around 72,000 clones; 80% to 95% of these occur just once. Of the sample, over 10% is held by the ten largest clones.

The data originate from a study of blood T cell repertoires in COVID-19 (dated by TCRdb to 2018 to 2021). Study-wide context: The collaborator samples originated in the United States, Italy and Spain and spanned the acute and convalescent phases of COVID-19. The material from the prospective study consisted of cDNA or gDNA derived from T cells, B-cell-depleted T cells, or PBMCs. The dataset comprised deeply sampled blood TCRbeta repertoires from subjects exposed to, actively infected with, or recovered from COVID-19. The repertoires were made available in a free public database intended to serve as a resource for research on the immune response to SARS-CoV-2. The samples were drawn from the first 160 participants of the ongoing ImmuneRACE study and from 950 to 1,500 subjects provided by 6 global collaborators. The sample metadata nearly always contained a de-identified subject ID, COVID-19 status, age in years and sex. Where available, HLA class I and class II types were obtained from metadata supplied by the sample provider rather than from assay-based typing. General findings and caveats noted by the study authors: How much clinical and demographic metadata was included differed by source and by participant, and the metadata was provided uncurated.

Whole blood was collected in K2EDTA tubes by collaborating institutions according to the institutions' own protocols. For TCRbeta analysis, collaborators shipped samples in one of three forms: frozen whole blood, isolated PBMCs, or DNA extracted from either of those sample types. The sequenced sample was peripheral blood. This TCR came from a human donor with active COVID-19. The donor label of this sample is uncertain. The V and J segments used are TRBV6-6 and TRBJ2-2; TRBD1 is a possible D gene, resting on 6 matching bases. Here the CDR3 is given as CAQGSDTGELFF. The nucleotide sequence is TGTGCCCAGGGGAGTGACACCGGGGAGCTGTTTTTT.